The 14 T cell receptor beta chains in this list originate from one sample, sequenced in a study of Ad26.COV2.S vaccination and SARS-CoV-2 variants. Here immunoSEQ multiplex PCR was the method, and the copy in TCRdb shows in-frame clones only, minus some. The data show 300,000 to 350,000 clones, roughly 89% seen once. Indicated treatment: some 20 received Ad26.COV2.S at low or high dose, single or two shots; several received placebo; per-sample allocation not given. The samples were gathered on day 63 after the first injection of vaccine or placebo. Here the sequenced sample was peripheral blood, taken in a trial of Ad26.COV2.S vaccine versus placebo. These TCRs come from a person between 18 and 65 years old who received the Ad26.COV2.S COVID-19 vaccine or a placebo.

In DNA form, the CDR3 reads TGTGCCAGCAGCTTGGGCCAGAGCTATAATTCACCCCTCCACTTT. This encodes CASSLGQSYNSPLHF. This chain joins TRBV5-5 and TRBJ1-6, with D unclear. Trimming shortened V by 0 bases and J by 3 bases, and 7 bases separated the two germline ends. The CDR3 loop spans 15 amino acids. CDR1 and CDR2 from the germline V gene are SGHKS and YYEKEE (reference sequence).

This clone has a single count. The V call is TRBV19, the J call TRBJ2-1; 9 positions match TRBD1. The V gene end was trimmed by 3 bases and the J gene end by 8 bases; junction bases not matched to a gene: 11. The CDR3 loop spans 16 amino acids. From germline, CDR1 is LNHDA and CDR2 SQIVND (reference sequence). The chain's CDR3 is CASSMGQGVPGDEQFF. The DNA for the CDR3 is TGTGCCAGTAGTATGGGACAGGGAGTTCCCGGCGATGAGCAGTTCTTC.

This sequence joins TRBV18 and TRBJ2-5, with 8 bases matching TRBD1. The CDR3 contains 15 residues. Germline V gene data show CDR1 as KGHSH and CDR2 as LQKENI. The V and J ends lost 1 base and 5 bases, in that order; junction bases with no gene match: 6. The CDR3, as DNA: TGTGCCAGCTCACCACGGCAGGGGGCTGGGGAGACCCAGTACTTC. This gives the protein CASSPRQGAGETQYF.

This clone turned up a few times. The chain couples TRBV6-1 to TRBJ2-5; TRBD2 matches at 9 bases. The junction had 16 bases not matched to a gene; V was cut back by 1 base and J by 4 bases. In germline, CDR1 is MNHNS, CDR2 SASEGT. This CDR3 is 19 amino acids long. CDR3 loop: CASSEGLSGSWFTGETQYF. CDR3 DNA: TGTGCCAGCAGTGAAGGGCTTAGCGGGAGTTGGTTTACGGGAGAGACCCAGTACTTC.

This clone was seen just once. V gene TRBV5-4 combines with J gene TRBJ2-2, with unresolved D. The V gene lost 2 bases and the J gene lost 0 bases, with 5 bases spanning the gap. CDR1 and CDR2 from the germline V gene are SGHNT and YYREEE (reference sequence). This CDR3 is 14 amino acids long. The CDR3 loop reads CASSLESNTGELFF. As DNA, the CDR3 is TGTGCCAGCAGCTTAGAGTCGAACACCGGGGAGCTGTTTTTT.

The rearrangement joins TRBV4-2 to TRBJ2-7, with 8 bases identical to TRBD1. J was trimmed by 0 bases and V by 0 bases; bases with no gene match: 4. In germline, CDR1 is LGHNA, CDR2 YNFKEQ. The CDR3 runs to 16 residues. The CDR3 region has the DNA TGTGCCAGCAGCCAAGACCCGGGACAGGACTCCTACGAGCAGTACTTC. Translation: CASSQDPGQDSYEQYF.

This chain uses TRBV7-9 with TRBJ1-1, with TRBD1 matching 7 bases. The trim removed 4 bases at V and 4 bases at J, leaving 6 bases unmatched. This CDR3 has 14 amino acids. Germline V gene data show CDR1 as SEHNR and CDR2 as FQNEAQ (reference sequence). The CDR3 is CASSSQGFGTEAFF. The DNA for the CDR3 is TGTGCCAGCAGCTCACAGGGGTTCGGCACTGAAGCTTTCTTT. Together with reference TRBV7-9 and TRBJ1-1, the CDR3 gives the full variable domain: DTGVSQNPRHKITKRGQNVTFRCDPISEHNRLYWYRQTLGQGPEFLTYFQNEAQLEKSRLLSDRFSAERPKGSFSTLEIQRTEQGDSAMYLCASSSQGFGTEAFFGQGTRLTVV.

Notes on this clone: Other DNA variants within this sample encode the same CDR3. The V call is TRBV9, the J call TRBJ2-7, with 7 bases lining up with TRBD2. This CDR3 has 15 amino acids. With 0 bases clipped from V and 0 bases from J, the junction kept 3 bases outside the gene matches. Germline CDR1 is SGDLS and CDR2 is YYNGEE. CDR3 region: CASSVAAGASYEQYF. The CDR3 DNA is TGTGCCAGCAGCGTAGCGGCGGGAGCCTCCTACGAGCAGTACTTC.

The V and J genes are TRBV27 and TRBJ2-7; no clear D. The germline V and J ends were trimmed by 2 bases and 3 bases, with 8 bases remaining between them. The CDR3 consists of 13 residues. Germline CDR1 and CDR2: MNHEY and SMNVEV (reference sequence). The CDR3 coding sequence is TGTGCCAGCAGTTTAGGATGGGACTACGAGCAGTACTTC. The encoded protein is CASSLGWDYEQYF.

V and J are TRBV3-1 (or the pseudogene TRBV3-2) and TRBJ2-3; the D is unclear. Looked up from germline, CDR1 is LGHDT and CDR2 is YNNKEL (reference sequence). Trimming pared 0 bases from V and 0 bases from J, leaving 7 bases between. The CDR3 runs 15 residues. CDR3 nucleotide sequence: TGTGCCAGCAGCCAAGATCTGAGTAGCACAGATACGCAGTATTTT. Protein product: CASSQDLSSTDTQYF.

V gene TRBV18 combines with J gene TRBJ2-1; 14 nucleotides align to TRBD2. After removal of 5 bases from V and 9 bases from J, the junction contained 6 bases not matched to a gene. This CDR3 is 15 amino acids long. Germline V gene lookup returns CDR1 KGHSH and CDR2 LQKENI. CDR3 protein: CASSTTSGGAFEQFF. In nucleotides, the CDR3 is TGTGCCAGCTCAACGACTAGCGGGGGGGCCTTTGAGCAGTTCTTC.

This chain joins TRBV28 and TRBJ1-2; maybe TRBD1 (6 bases). V was pared by 3 bases and J by 2 bases, with 13 bases between. The germline gives CDR1 MDHEN, CDR2 SYDVKM. The CDR3 is 15 amino acids. The CDR3 is CASSFQTGQNYGYTF. For the CDR3, the DNA is TGTGCCAGCAGTTTCCAGACAGGACAGAACTATGGCTACACCTTC.

The chain links TRBV2 to TRBJ1-1, with 8 bases that match TRBD1. This CDR3 spans 14 amino acids. Trimming at V came to 5 bases and at J to 1 base, leaving 3 bases not matched to a gene. The germline V gene encodes CDR1 SNHLY and CDR2 FYNNEI. The CDR3 DNA is TGTGCCAGCAGTACTGACAGGGGGAACACTGAAGCTTTCTTT. As protein: CASSTDRGNTEAFF.

This clone was picked up one time. V usage is TRBV11-3 and J usage is TRBJ2-3, with TRBD1 as a possible D gene (6 bases). Germline values: CDR1 SGHNT, CDR2 YENEEA. Between the trimmed V and J ends, which lost 5 bases and 0 bases, there was a span of 15 bases. The CDR3 spans 16 residues. CDR3 sequence reads: CASSQGSRTSTDTQYF. The CDR3 DNA reads TGTGCCAGCAGCCAGGGGAGCAGGACTAGCACAGATACGCAGTATTTT.